This TCR beta chain emerged from a study of Graves' ophthalmopathy and Graves' hyperthyroidism. Study at large: Researchers obtained peripheral blood at initial diagnosis, before any treatment had begun.

The study amplified TCR beta CDR3 regions using RNA transcripts. Following a first-round RT-PCR that used HTBI primers, a second-round multiplex PCR was carried out. TCRdb re-derived calls from the multiplex PCR reads in MiXCR, one entry per CDR3 protein. The sample has over 200,000 distinct CDR3 sequences; 25% to 35% are singletons. Trimming cost V 0 bases and J 1 base, with 9 bases left between them. The CDR3 runs to 15 residues. From germline, CDR1 is MNHEY and CDR2 SVGAGI. Study results and caveats: Blood was where most expanded thyroid clonotypes above 0.001 frequency also turned up.

As to this clonotype: Its specificity is unknown.

Certain patients, namely those with other autoimmune diseases, uncontrolled infections, pregnancy or lactation, were excluded. Serum thyroxine and TRAb, along with clinical symptoms, thyroid ultrasound and orbital computed tomography, were what diagnosis relied on. V and J are TRBV6-5 and TRBJ1-1; D remains unclear. The specimen sequenced was peripheral blood. The receptor's source is a man aged 45-60 years with Graves' ophthalmopathy. The CDR3 nucleotides are TGTGCCAGCAGTTACTCTCGGCTCGGGAACACTGAAGCTTTCTTT. This translates into CASSYSRLGNTEAFF.